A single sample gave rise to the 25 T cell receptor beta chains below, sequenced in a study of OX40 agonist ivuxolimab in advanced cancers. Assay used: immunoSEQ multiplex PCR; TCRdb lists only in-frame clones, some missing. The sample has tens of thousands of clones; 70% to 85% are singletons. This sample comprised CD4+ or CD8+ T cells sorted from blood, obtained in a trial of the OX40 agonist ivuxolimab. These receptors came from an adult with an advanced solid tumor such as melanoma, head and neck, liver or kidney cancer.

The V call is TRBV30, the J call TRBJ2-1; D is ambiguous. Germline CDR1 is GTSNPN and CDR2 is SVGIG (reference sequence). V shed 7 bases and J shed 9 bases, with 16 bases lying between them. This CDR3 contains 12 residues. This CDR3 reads CALDGVRSEQFF. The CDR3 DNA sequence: TGTGCCTTGGATGGGGTGAGGAGTGAGCAGTTCTTC.

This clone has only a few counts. The CDR3 loop reads CASSLEDQREQYF. In DNA, the CDR3 is TGTGCCAGCAGCTTAGAAGACCAGCGCGAGCAGTACTTC. The gene calls are TRBV11-3 and TRBJ2-7; D is undetermined. V was trimmed by 0 bases and J by 6 bases, leaving 9 bases between them. The CDR3 is 13 amino acids. Germline CDR1 SGHNT, CDR2 YENEEA.

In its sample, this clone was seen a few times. CDR3 sequence reads: CASSQGLISYEQYF. The CDR3 nucleotides read TGTGCCAGCAGCCAGGGACTGATCTCCTACGAGCAGTACTTC. The chain links TRBV7-2 to TRBJ2-7; D may be TRBD2 (6 bases). This CDR3 region has 14 residues. With 5 bases removed from V and 0 bases from J, the gap between germline ends came to 11 bases. The V gene's germline CDR1 is SGHTA and CDR2 FQGNSA.

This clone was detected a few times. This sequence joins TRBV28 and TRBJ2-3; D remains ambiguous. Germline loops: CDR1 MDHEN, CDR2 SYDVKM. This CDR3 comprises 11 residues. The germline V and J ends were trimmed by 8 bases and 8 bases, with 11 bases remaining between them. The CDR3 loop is CASGTSGTQYF. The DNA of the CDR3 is TGTGCCAGCGGTACCTCAGGTACGCAGTATTTT.

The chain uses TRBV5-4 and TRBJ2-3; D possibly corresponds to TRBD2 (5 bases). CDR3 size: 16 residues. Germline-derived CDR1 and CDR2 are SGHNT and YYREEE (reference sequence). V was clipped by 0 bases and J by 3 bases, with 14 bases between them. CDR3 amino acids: CASSLAEERSTDTQYF. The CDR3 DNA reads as TGTGCCAGCAGCTTGGCCGAGGAGCGGTCAACAGATACGCAGTATTTT.

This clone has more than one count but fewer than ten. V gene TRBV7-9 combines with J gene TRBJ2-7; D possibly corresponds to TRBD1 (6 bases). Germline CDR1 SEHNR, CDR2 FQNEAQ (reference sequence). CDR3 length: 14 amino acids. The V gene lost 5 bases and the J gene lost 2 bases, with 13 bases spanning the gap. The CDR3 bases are TGTGCCAGCAGCAATCGACAGGCCCCCTACGAGCAGTACTTC. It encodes CASSNRQAPYEQYF.

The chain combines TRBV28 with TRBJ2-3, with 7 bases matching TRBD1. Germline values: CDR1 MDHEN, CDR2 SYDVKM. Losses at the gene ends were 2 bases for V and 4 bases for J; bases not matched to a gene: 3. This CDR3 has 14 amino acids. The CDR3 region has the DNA TGTGCCAGCAGTTTAAGGACAGGCGCAGATACGCAGTATTTT. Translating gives CASSLRTGADTQYF.

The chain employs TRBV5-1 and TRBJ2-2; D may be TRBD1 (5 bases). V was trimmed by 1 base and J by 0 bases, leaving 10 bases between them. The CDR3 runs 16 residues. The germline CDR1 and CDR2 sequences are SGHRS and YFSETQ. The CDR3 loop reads CASSLFSTANTGELFF. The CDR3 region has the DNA TGCGCCAGCAGCTTGTTTTCGACAGCGAACACCGGGGAGCTGTTTTTT.

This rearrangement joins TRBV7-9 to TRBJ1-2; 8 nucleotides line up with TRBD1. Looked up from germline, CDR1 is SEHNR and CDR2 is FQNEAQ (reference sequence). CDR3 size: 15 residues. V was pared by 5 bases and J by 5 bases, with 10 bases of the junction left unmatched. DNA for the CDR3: TGTGCCAGCAGCGGGGACAGGACCGGGGCTTATGGCTACACCTTC. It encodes CASSGDRTGAYGYTF.

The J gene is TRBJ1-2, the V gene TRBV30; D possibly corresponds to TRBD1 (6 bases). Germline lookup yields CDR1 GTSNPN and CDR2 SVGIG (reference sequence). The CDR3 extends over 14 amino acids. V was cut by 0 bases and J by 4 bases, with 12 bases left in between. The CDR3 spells CAWSVGGPTYGYTF. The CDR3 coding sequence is TGTGCCTGGAGTGTCGGGGGGCCCACCTATGGCTACACCTTC.

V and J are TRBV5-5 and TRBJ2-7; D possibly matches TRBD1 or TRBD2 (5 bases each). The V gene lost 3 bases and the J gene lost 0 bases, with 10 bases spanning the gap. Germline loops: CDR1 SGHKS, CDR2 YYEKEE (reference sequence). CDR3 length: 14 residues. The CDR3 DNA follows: TGTGCCAGCAGCTCTCGTGGGACCTCCTACGAGCAGTACTTC. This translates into CASSSRGTSYEQYF.

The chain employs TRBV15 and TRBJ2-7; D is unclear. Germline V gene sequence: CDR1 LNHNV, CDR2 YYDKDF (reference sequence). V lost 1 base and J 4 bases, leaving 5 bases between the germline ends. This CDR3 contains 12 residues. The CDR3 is CATSRGRYEQYF. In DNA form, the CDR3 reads TGTGCCACCAGCAGAGGACGGTACGAGCAGTACTTC.

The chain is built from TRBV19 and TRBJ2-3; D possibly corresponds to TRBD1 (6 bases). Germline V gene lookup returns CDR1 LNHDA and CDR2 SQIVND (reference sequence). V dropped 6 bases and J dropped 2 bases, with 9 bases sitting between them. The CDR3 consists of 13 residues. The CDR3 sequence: CASSRDNTDTQYF. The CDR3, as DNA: TGTGCCAGTAGCCGGGACAACACAGATACGCAGTATTTT.

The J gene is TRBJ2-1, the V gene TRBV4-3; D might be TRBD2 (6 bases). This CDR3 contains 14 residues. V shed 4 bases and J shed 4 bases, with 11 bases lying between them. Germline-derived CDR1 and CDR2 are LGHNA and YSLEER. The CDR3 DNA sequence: TGCGCCAGCAGCCGTCGGGACTCTTACAATGAGCAGTTCTTC. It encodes CASSRRDSYNEQFF.

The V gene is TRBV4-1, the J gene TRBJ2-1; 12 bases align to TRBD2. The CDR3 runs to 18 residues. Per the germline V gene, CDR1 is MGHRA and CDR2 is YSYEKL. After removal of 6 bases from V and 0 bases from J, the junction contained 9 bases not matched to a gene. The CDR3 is CASSRGLAGPSSYNEQFF. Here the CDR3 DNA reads TGCGCCAGCAGTCGCGGACTAGCGGGGCCGAGCTCCTACAATGAGCAGTTCTTC.

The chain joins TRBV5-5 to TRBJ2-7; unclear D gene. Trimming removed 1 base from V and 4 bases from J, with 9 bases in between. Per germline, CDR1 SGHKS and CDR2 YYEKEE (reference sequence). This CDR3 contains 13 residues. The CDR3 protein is CASSLTGRYEQYF. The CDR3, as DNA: TGTGCCAGCAGCTTGACCGGTAGATACGAGCAGTACTTC.

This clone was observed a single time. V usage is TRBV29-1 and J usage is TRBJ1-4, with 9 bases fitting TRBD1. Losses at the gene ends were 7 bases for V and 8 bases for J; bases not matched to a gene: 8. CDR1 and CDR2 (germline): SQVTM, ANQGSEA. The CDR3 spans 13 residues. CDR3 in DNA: TGCAGCGCACTACAGGGGGCGCAGGAAAAACTGTTTTTT. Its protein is CSALQGAQEKLFF.

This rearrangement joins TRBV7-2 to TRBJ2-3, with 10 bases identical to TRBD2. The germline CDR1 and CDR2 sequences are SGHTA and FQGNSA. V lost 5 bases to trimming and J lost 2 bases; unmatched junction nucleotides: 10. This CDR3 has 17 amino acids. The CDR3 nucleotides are TGTGCCAGCAGCCGAATGGGACTAGCGAGATCCACAGATACGCAGTATTTT. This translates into CASSRMGLARSTDTQYF.

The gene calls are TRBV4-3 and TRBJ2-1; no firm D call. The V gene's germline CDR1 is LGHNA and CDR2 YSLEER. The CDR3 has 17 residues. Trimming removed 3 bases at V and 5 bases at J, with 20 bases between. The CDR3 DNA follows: TGCGCCAGCAGCCACCCAAGGGTACTGGGTGGGAACAATGAGCAGTTCTTC. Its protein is CASSHPRVLGGNNEQFF.

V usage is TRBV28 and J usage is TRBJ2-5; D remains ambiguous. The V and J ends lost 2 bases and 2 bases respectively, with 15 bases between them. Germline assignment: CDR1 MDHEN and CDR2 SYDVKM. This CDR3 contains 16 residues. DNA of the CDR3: TGTGCCAGCAGTTTAGGACCCACGCTACCTCAAGAGACCCAGTACTTC. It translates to CASSLGPTLPQETQYF.

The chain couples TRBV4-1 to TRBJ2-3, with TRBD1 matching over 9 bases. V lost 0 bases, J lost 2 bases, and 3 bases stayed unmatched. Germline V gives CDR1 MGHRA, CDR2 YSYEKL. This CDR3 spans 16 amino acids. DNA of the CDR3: TGCGCCAGCAGCCAAGAGGACAGGGGAACCACAGATACGCAGTATTTT. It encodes CASSQEDRGTTDTQYF.

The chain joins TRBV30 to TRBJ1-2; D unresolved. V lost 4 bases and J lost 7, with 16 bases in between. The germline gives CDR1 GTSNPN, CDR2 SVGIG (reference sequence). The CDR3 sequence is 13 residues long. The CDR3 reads CAWTLWTTGGYTF. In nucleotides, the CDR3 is TGTGCCTGGACTCTCTGGACTACCGGTGGCTACACCTTC.

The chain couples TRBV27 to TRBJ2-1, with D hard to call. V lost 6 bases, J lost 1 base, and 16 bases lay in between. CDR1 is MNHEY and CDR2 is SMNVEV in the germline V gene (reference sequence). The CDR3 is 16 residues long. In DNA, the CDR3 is TGTGCCAGCAGCCCGACCCCGAGGCGATCCTACAATGAGCAGTTCTTC. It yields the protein CASSPTPRRSYNEQFF.

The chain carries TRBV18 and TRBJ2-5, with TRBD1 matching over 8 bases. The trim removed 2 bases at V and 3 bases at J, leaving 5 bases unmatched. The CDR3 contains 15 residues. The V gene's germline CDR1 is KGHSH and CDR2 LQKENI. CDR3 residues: CASSPGSGGEETQYF. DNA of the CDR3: TGTGCCAGCTCACCAGGTTCAGGGGGCGAAGAGACCCAGTACTTC.

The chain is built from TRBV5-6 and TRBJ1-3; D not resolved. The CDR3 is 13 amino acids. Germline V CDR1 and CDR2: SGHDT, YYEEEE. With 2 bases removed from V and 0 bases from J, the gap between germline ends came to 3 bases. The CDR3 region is CASSFPSGNTIYF. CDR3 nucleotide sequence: TGTGCCAGCAGCTTCCCCTCTGGAAACACCATATATTTT.